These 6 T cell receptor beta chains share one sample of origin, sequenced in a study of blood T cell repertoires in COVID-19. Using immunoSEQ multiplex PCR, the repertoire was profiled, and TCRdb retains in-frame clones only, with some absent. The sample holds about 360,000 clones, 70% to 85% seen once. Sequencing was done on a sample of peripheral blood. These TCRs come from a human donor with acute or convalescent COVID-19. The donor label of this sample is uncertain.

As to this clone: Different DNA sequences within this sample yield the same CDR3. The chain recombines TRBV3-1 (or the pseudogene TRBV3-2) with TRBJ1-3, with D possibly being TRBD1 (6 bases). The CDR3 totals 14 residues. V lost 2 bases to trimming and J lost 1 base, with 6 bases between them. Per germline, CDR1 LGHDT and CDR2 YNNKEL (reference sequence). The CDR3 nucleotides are TGTGCCAGCAGCCAAAGGGGGTCTGGAAACACCATATATTTT. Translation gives CASSQRGSGNTIYF.

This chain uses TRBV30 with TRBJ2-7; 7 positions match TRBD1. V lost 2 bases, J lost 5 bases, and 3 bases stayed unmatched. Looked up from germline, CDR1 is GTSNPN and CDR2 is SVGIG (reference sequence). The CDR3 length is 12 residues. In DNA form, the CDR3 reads TGTGCCTGGAGTACAGGGGTTCACGAGCAGTACTTC. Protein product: CAWSTGVHEQYF.

CDR3 DNA sequence: TGCGCCAGCAGCCCGCTGACTTTGGAGAACACTGAAGCTTTCTTT. It is translated as CASSPLTLENTEAFF. The chain uses TRBV5-1 and TRBJ1-1; D gene uncertain. The CDR3 runs 15 residues. The germline CDR1 and CDR2 sequences are SGHRS and YFSETQ. Trimming stripped 4 bases from V and 1 base from J, with 14 bases between.

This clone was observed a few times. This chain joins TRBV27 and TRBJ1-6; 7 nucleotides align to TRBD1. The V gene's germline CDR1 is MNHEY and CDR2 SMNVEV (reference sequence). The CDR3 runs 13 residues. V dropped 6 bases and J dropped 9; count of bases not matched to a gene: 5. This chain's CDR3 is CASSIDRASPLHF. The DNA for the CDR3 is TGTGCCAGCAGCATTGACAGGGCTTCACCCCTCCACTTT.

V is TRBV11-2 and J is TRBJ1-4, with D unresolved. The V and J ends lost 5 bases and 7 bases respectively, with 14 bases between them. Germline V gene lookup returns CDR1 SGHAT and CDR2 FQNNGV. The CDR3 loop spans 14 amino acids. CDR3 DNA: TGTGCCAGCAGCCCCGATCCCGAGGGTGAAAAACTGTTTTTT. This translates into CASSPDPEGEKLFF. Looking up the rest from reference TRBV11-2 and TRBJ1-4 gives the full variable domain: EAGVAQSPRYKIIEKRQSVAFWCNPISGHATLYWYQQILGQGPKLLIQFQNNGVVDDSQLPKDRFSAERLKGVDSTLKIQPAKLEDSAVYLCASSPDPEGEKLFFGSGTQLSVL.

CDR3 amino acids: CASSYSDRLNYGYTF. CDR3 DNA sequence: TGTGCCAGCAGTTATTCGGACAGATTAAACTATGGCTACACCTTC. The chain combines TRBV6-5 with TRBJ1-2, with D possibly TRBD1 on 6 matching bases. This CDR3 is built from 15 residues. Deletions cut 3 bases from V and 2 bases from J, with 13 bases between. Germline CDR1 is MNHEY and CDR2 is SVGAGI.